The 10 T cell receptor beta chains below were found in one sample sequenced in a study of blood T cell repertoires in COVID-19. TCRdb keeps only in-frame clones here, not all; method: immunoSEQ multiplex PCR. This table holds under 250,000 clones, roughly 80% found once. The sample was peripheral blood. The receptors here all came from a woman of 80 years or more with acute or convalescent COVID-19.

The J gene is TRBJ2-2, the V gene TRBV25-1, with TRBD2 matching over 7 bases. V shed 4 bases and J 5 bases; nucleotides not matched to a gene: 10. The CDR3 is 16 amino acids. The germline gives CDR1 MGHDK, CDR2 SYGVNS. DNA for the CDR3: TGTGCCAGCAGTGGCAATTTCCCGGGGGGAACCGGGGAGCTGTTTTTT. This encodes CASSGNFPGGTGELFF. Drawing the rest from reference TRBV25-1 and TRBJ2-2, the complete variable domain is EADIYQTPRYLVIGTGKKITLECSQTMGHDKMYWYQQDPGMELHLIHYSYGVNSTEKGDLSSESTVSRIRTEHFPLTLESARPSHTSQYLCASSGNFPGGTGELFFGEGSRLTVL.

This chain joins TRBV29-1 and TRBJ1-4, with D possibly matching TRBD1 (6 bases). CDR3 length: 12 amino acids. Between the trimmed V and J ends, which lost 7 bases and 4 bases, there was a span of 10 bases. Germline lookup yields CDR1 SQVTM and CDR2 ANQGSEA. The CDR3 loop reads CSATDSNEKLFF. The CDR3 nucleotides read TGCAGCGCTACGGACAGTAATGAAAAACTGTTTTTT.

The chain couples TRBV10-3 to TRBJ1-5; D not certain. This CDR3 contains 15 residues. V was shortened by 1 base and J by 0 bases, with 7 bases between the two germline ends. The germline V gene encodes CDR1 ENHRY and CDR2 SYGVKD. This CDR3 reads CAISELNSSNQPQHF. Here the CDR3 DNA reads TGTGCCATCAGTGAGTTGAACAGTAGCAATCAGCCCCAGCATTTT.

CDR3 sequence (DNA): TGTGCCAGCAGGTCTAGCGGGAGCACCGGGGAGCTGTTTTTT. Residues: CASRSSGSTGELFF. The chain joins TRBV27 to TRBJ2-2, with 10 bases aligning to TRBD2. V lost 6 bases, J lost 4 bases, and 2 bases stayed unmatched. The germline gives CDR1 MNHEY, CDR2 SMNVEV (reference sequence). The CDR3 loop spans 14 amino acids.

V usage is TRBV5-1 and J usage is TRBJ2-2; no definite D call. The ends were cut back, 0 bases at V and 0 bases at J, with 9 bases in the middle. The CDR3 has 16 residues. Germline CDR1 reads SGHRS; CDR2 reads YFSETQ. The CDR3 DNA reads TGCGCCAGCAGCTTGGATGGCAGGACGAACACCGGGGAGCTGTTTTTT. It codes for CASSLDGRTNTGELFF.

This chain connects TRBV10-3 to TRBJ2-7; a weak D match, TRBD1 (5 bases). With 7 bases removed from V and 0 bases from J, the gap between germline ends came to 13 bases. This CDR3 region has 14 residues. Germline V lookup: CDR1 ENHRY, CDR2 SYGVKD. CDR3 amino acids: CAINQGVPSYEQYF. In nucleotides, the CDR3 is TGTGCCATCAACCAGGGTGTCCCCTCCTACGAGCAGTACTTC.

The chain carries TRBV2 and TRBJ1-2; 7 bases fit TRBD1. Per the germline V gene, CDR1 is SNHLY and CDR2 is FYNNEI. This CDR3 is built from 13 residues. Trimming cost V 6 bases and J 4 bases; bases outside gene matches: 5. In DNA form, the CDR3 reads TGTGCCAGCAGCCTGGGACAGTTCTATGGCTACACCTTC. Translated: CASSLGQFYGYTF. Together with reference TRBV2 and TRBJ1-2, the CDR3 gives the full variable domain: EPEVTQTPSHQVTQMGQEVILRCVPISNHLYFYWYRQILGQKVEFLVSFYNNEISEKSEIFDDQFSVERPDGSNFTLKIRSTKLEDSAMYFCASSLGQFYGYTFGSGTRLTVV.

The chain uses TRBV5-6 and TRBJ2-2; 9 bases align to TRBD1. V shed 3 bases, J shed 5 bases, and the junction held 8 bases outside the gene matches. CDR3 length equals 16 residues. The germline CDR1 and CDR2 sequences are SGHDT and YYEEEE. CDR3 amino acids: CASSYGTGSSTGELFF. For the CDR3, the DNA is TGTGCCAGCAGCTACGGGACAGGGTCATCGACCGGGGAGCTGTTTTTT.

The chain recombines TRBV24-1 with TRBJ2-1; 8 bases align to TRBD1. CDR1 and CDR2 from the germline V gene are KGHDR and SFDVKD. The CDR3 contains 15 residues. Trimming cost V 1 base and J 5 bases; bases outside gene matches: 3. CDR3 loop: CATSDLQGDHNEQFF. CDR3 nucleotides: TGTGCCACCAGTGATTTACAGGGGGACCACAATGAGCAGTTCTTC.

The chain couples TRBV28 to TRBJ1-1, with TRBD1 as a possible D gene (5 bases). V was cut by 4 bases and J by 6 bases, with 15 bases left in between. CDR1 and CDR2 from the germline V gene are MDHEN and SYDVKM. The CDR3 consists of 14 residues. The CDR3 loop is CASSSPGQGAEAFF. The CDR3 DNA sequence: TGTGCCAGCAGTTCCCCTGGGCAGGGCGCTGAAGCTTTCTTT.